This TCR beta chain was documented in a study of early T cells in non-severe SARS-CoV-2 infection. Background on the study: With bulk RNA from unsorted whole blood as input, sequencing yielded unpaired chains.

The study's findings and limits: Private and CD4 specificities were missed by VDJdb matching, skewed to anti-spike CD8.

This clonotype was seen ten or more times. The antigen is unknown. Individual cDNA molecules carried attached unique molecular identifiers. Via MiXCR, TCRdb re-called the 5' RACE reads, giving one row per CDR3 protein. Counted here are about 60,000 distinct CDR3 sequences, around 5.6% occurring once; the ten biggest clones make up 6.8%. This TCR derives from an adult who was a healthcare worker with PCR-confirmed SARS-CoV-2 infection or an uninfected control (not recorded which). Sequencing was carried out using whole blood.

For the CDR3, the DNA is TGTGCCAGCAGCGTAGCTATGGCAAAAGGGGGGACTGAAGCTTTCTTT. Amino acid sequence: CASSVAMAKGGTEAFF. The V call is TRBV9, the J call TRBJ1-1, with D tentatively TRBD1 (6 bases). Trimming shortened V by 0 bases and J by 5 bases, and 17 bases separated the two germline ends. Germline V gene sequence: CDR1 SGDLS, CDR2 YYNGEE. The CDR3 loop spans 16 amino acids.